This T cell receptor beta chain comes out of a study of blood T cell repertoires in COVID-19. Study-level information: Spain, Italy and the United States supplied samples that represented acute and convalescent COVID-19. T cells, B-cell-depleted T cells, or PBMCs supplied cDNA or gDNA.

Clones were read by immunoSEQ multiplex PCR, and TCRdb kept only the in-frame ones, dropping some. Among roughly 150,000 clones, 65% to 80% were seen once, and the ten largest hold 15% to 20%. The CDR3 runs 18 residues. Germline trimming cut 0 bases from V and 1 base from J; bases unmatched to any gene: 8. The sequence was collected from a woman aged 70 to 79 in a cohort exposed to, infected with or recovered from COVID-19 (not recorded which). This chain links TRBV5-3 with TRBJ2-1; TRBD1 matches 9 bases. TRBV5-3 is annotated as an ORF whose role is uncertain. The sample comprised PBMCs or T cells enriched from blood (not recorded which). Here the CDR3 reads CARSLVLGTGHSYNEQFF. The DNA of the CDR3 is TGTGCCAGAAGCTTGGTTTTAGGGACAGGGCATTCCTACAATGAGCAGTTCTTC.